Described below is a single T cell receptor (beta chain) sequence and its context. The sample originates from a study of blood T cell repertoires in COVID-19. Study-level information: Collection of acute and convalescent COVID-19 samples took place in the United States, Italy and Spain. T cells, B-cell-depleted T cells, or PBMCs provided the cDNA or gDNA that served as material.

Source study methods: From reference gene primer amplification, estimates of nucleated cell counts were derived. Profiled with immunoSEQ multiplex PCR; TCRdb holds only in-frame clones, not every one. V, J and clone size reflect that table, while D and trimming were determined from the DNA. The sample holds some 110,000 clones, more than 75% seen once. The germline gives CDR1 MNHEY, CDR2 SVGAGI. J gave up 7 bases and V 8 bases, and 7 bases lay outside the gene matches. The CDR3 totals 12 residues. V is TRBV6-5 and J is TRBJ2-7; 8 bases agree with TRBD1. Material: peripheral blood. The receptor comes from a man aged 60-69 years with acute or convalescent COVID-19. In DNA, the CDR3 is TGTGCCAGCCTCAGGGGGCTGGGGGAGCAGTACTTC. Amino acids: CASLRGLGEQYF.